Sequencing of this T cell receptor (beta chain) was carried out in a study of tumor and adjacent non-tumor tissue in lung cancer. Study details: The cohort had around twelve adenocarcinoma, 2 squamous cell and 1 small cell patients.

The CDR3 extends over 14 amino acids. Looked up from germline, CDR1 is DFQATT and CDR2 is SNEGSKA (reference sequence). Concerning this clonotype: One junction end disagrees with the germline gene, perhaps due to a read error.

No cell sorting was done before RNA was extracted from the tissue. Three rounds of nested PCR, following a modified ARM-PCR protocol, produced the TCRbeta library. From the multiplex PCR reads, TCRdb called clonotypes with MiXCR, one entry per CDR3 protein. In the table there are about 120,000 distinct CDR3 sequences, over 65% of which are singletons. The receptor's source is a man aged 25 to 40 with non-small cell lung cancer. The chain has TRBV20-1 and TRBJ2-3, with TRBD2 identical over 7 bases. Source material: lung tumor tissue. The chain's CDR3 is CGARGGGGTDTQYF. CDR3 bases: TGCGGTGCTAGGGGCGGGGGAGGCACAGATACACAGTATTTT.